The entry that follows covers one T cell receptor (beta chain) sequence. Its antigen is still unknown. Staff drew a roughly 2.5 ml blood sample from each donor. Whole blood, unsorted for T cells, was the source of total RNA. These data originate in a study of monozygotic twins with inflammatory bowel disease. Findings of the study overall: Telling different T cell subtypes apart from each other was not possible.

TCRalpha and TCRbeta cDNA underwent two nested PCRs of about 15 and 9 cycles. From its re-call of the 5' RACE reads, TCRdb lists each CDR3 protein once, without DNA. The sample table sets out hundreds of thousands of distinct CDR3 sequences. CDR1 is LGHNA, CDR2 YSLEER, per germline. CDR3 length: 14 amino acids. The sequence was collected from a human donor with ulcerative colitis or Crohn's disease, or a healthy co-twin of an affected twin (not recorded which). Sequencing was carried out using blood. The chain employs TRBV4-3 and TRBJ1-2. CDR3 sequence: CASSQETNFYGYTF.